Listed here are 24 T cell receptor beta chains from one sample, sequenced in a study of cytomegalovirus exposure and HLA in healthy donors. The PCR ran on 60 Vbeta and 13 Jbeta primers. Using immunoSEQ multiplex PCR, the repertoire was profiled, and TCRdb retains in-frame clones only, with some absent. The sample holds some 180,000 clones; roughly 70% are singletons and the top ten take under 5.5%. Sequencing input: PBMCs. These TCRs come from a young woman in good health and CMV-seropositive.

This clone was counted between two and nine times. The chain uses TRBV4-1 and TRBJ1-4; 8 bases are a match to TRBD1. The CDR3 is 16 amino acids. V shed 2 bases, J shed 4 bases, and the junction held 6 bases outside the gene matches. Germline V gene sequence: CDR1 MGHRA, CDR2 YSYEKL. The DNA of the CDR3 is TGCGCCAGCAGCCAACTTCAGGACAGGGTTAATGAAAAACTGTTTTTT. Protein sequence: CASSQLQDRVNEKLFF.

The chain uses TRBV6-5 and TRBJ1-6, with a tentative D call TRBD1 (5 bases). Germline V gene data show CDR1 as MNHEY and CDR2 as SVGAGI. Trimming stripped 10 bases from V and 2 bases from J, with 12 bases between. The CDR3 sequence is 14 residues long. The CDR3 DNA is TGTGCCACCCGAGACAGCCCCTATAATTCACCCCTCCACTTT. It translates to CATRDSPYNSPLHF.

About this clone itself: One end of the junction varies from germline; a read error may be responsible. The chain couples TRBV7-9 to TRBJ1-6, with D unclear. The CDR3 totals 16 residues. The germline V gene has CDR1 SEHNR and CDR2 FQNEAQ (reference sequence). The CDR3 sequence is CSSSLAREPYNSPLHF. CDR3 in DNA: TGTTCCAGCAGCTTAGCCCGGGAGCCTTATAATTCACCCCTCCACTTT.

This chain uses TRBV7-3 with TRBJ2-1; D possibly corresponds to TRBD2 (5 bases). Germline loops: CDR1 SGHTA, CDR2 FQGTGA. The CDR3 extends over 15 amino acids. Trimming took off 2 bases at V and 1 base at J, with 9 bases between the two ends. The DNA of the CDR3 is TGTGCCAGCAGCTTATCACGGGGATCCTACAATGAGCAGTTCTTC. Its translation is CASSLSRGSYNEQFF.

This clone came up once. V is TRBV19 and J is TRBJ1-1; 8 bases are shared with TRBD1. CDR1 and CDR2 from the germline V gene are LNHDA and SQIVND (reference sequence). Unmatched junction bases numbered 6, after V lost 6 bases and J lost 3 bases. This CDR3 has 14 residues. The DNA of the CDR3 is TGTGCCAGTAGGCAGGACAGGGTGGACACTGAAGCTTTCTTT. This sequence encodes CASRQDRVDTEAFF.

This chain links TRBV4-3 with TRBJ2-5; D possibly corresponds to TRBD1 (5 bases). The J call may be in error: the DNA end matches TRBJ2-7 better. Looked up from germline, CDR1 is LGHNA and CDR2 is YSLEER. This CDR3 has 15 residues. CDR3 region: CASSQDAGLTYEQYF. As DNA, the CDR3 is TGCGCCAGCAGCCAAGATGCAGGGCTCACCTACGAGCAGTACTTC.

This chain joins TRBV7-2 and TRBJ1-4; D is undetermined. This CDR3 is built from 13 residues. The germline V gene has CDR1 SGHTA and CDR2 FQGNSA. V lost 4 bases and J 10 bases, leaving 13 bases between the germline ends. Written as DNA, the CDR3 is TGTGCCAGCAGCTCCTTCGTGTCCGGAAAACTGTTTTTT. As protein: CASSSFVSGKLFF.

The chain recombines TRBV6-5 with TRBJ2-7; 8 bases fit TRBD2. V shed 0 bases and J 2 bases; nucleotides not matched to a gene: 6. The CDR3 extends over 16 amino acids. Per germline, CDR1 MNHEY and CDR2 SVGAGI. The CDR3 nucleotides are TGTGCCAGCAGTTACTCGGAGGTAGCGGGACCCTACGAGCAGTACTTC. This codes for CASSYSEVAGPYEQYF.

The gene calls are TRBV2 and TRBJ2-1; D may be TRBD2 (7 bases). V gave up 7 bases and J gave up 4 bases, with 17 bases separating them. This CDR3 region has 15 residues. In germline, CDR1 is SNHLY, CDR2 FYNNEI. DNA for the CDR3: TGTGCCAGCATCGGGGGGCTAGCCGGTTACAATGAGCAGTTCTTC. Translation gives CASIGGLAGYNEQFF.

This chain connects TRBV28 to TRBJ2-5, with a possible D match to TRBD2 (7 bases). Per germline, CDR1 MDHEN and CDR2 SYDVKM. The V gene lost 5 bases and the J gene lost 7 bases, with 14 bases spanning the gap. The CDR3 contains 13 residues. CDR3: CASSTRGGATQYF. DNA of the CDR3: TGTGCCAGCAGTACAAGGGGGGGTGCGACCCAGTACTTC.

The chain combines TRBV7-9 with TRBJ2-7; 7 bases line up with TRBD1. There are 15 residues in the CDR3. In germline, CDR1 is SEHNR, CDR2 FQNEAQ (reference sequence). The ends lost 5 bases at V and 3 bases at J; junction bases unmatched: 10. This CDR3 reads CASSLIQGLVYEQYF. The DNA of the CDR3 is TGTGCCAGCAGCCTAATACAGGGGTTAGTCTACGAGCAGTACTTC.

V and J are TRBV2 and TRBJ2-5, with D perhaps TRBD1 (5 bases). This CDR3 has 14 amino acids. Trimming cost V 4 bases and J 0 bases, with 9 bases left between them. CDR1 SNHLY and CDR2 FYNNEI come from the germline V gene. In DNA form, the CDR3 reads TGTGCCAGCAGTGGGACAACGTACCAAGAGACCCAGTACTTC. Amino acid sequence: CASSGTTYQETQYF.

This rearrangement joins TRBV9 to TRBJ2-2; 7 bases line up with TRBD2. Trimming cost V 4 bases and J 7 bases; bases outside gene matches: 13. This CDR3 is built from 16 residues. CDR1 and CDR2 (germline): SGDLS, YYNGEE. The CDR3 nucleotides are TGTGCCAGCAGCCCCCTGGGGAGCGGGGTGGGCGGGGAGCTGTTTTTT. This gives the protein CASSPLGSGVGGELFF.

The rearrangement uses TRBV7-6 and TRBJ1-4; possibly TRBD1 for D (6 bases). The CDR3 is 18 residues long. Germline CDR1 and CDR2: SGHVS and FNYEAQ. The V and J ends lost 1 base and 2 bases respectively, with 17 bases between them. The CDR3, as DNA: TGTGCCAGCAGCTTAGTCGGACAGATAAAGACCACTAATGAAAAACTGTTTTTT. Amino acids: CASSLVGQIKTTNEKLFF.

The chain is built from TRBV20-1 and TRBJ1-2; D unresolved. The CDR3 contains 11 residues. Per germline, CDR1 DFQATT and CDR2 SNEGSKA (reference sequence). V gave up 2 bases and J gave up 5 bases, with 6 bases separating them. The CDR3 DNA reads TGCAGTGCTAGACTCCGTTATGGCTACACCTTC. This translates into CSARLRYGYTF.

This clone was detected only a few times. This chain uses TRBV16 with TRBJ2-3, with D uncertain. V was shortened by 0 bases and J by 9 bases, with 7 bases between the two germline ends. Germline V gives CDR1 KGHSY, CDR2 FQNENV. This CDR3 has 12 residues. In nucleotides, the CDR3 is TGTGCCAGCAGCCAATCATCGTCCACGCAGTATTTT. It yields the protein CASSQSSSTQYF.

The CDR3: CASSLSTGRGIYEQYF. CDR3 DNA: TGTGCCAGCAGCTTATCGACAGGGCGTGGGATTTACGAGCAGTACTTC. The genes are TRBV5-4 and TRBJ2-7; 7 nucleotides match TRBD1. The CDR3 length is 16 residues. Germline CDR1 SGHNT, CDR2 YYREEE (reference sequence). The trim removed 2 bases at V and 4 bases at J, leaving 12 bases unmatched.

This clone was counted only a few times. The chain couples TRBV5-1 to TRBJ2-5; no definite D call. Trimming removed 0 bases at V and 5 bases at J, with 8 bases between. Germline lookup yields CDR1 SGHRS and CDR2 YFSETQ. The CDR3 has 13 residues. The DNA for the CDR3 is TGCGCCAGCAGCTTGGACTGGCGGGAGACCCAGTACTTC. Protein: CASSLDWRETQYF.

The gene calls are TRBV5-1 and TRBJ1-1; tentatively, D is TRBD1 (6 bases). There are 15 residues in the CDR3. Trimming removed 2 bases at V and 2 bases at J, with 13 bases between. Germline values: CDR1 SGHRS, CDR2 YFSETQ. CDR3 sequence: CASSFGQLENTEAFF. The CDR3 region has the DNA TGCGCCAGCAGCTTCGGACAGCTAGAAAACACTGAAGCTTTCTTT.

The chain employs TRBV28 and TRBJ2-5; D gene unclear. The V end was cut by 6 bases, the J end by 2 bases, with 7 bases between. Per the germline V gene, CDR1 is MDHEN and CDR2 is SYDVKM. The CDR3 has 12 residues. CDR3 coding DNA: TGTGCCAGCAGAACGGGTCAAGAGACCCAGTACTTC. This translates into CASRTGQETQYF.

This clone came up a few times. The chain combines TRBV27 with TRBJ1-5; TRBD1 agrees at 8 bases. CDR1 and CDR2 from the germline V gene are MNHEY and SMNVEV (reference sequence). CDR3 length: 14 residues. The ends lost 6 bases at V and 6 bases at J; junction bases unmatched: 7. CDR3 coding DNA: TGTGCCAGCAGGCCCGACAGGGGTGGTCAGCCCCAGCATTTT. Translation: CASRPDRGGQPQHF.

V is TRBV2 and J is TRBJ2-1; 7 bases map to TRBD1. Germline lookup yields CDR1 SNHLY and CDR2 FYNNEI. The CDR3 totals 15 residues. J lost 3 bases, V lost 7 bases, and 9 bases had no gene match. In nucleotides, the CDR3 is TGTGCCAGCACCGCGGAGCGACAGGGCTACAATGAGCAGTTCTTC. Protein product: CASTAERQGYNEQFF.

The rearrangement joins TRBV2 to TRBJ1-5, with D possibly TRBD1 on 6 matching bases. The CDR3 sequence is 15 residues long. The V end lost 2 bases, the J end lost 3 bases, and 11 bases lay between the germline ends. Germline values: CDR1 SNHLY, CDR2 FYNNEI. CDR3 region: CASSEIYRANQPQHF. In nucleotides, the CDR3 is TGTGCCAGCAGTGAAATTTACAGGGCCAATCAGCCCCAGCATTTT.

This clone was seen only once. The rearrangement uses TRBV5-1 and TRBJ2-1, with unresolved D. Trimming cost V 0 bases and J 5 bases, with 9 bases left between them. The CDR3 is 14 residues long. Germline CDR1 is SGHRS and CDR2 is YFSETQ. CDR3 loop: CASSLARVDNEQFF. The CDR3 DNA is TGCGCCAGCAGCTTGGCCCGGGTGGACAATGAGCAGTTCTTC.